The rows below give T cell receptor beta chains drawn from one sample of a study of control samples from healthy donors and cancer patients. Profiled with immunoSEQ multiplex PCR; TCRdb holds only in-frame clones, not every one. The sample carries roughly 26,000 clones, roughly 85% recorded once. The sequenced sample consisted of PBMCs. Receptor source: a woman in her fifties or sixties with head and neck cancer. Each CDR3 is given with its conserved first and last residue. Fields, in order: D gene, V gene, J gene, clone size, CDR3 length, CDR3 DNA, CDR3 protein. A D gene is named only where the DNA matches it firmly. Rows may omit the clone size; those that give it use once, few, many or a size class.

-	TRBV7-9	TRBJ1-1	-	15	TGTGCCAGCAGCTTAGCCGGTGGGGGGGACACTGAAGCTTTCTTT	CASSLAGGGDTEAFF
TRBD1	TRBV4-3	TRBJ2-7	-	16	TGCGCCAGCAGCCAAGAGATGACAGGGGGATCCTACGAGCAGTACTTC	CASSQEMTGGSYEQYF
TRBD1	TRBV5-4	TRBJ2-2	-	15	TGTGCCAGCAGCCAGGGACAGTGGGGCACCGGGGAGCTGTTTTTT	CASSQGQWGTGELFF
TRBD1	TRBV6-5	TRBJ1-2	-	14	TGTGCCAGCAGTTACTCCGGGACAGCTTATGGCTACACCTTC	CASSYSGTAYGYTF
TRBD2	TRBV5-5	TRBJ2-7	-	14	TGTGCCAGCAGTTTATCGGGGGGTTCCTACGAGCAGTACTTC	CASSLSGGSYEQYF
-	TRBV9	TRBJ1-1	-	14	TGTGCCTCAGCCCCCACTGGGGTGCTCACTGAAGCTTTCTTT	CASAPTGVLTEAFF
TRBD2	TRBV2	TRBJ2-3	few	17	TGTGCCAGCAGTGAAGGCTTATGGGCTAGCGGGACGGATACGCAGTATTTT	CASSEGLWASGTDTQYF
TRBD1	TRBV7-9	TRBJ1-4	-	15	TGTGCCAGCAGCTCAGGGGACAGGGCAGGAGAAAAACTGTTTTTT	CASSSGDRAGEKLFF
-	TRBV19	TRBJ2-3	-	15	TGTGCCAGTAGTATAAGGGTGGGGGGCACAGATACGCAGTATTTT	CASSIRVGGTDTQYF
-	TRBV15	TRBJ1-5	-	13	TGTGCCACCAGCACGGGACAAGGTCAGCCCCAGCATTTT	CATSTGQGQPQHF
-	TRBV7-2	TRBJ1-5	-	14	TGTGCCAGCAGCCAAAGAAGCAAGGACGGGGAGGTGCATTTT	CASSQRSKDGEVHF
TRBD1	TRBV6-6	TRBJ2-1	-	15	TGTGCCAGCAGGATAGGGACAGGGGGATTCAATGAGCAGTTCTTC	CASRIGTGGFNEQFF
-	TRBV4-2	TRBJ2-7	-	16	TGTGCCAGCAGCCAAGAGCCAGCCCTCCTATCCTACGAGCAGTACTTC	CASSQEPALLSYEQYF